Sequencing of this T cell receptor beta chain was carried out in a study of T-cell reconstitution after alpha-beta-depleted transplantation in children (dated by TCRdb to about 2016). General notes on the study: T-cell immune reconstitution after TCRalphabeta/CD19-depleted allogeneic hematopoietic cell transplantation in children was quantitatively tracked in the study by means of TCR repertoire profiling. The paper as a whole reports these results and caveats: The apparently early recovery of alphabetaT-cell counts about two months after transplant reportedly depended on only several hundred rapidly expanded clones that came from non-depleted graft cells. Over subsequent months, a decline in hyperexpanded clone frequencies was noted, and after one year, T-cell counts and TCRbeta diversity were mostly ascribed to newly produced T cells. In some patients, the high TCRbeta diversity seen at day 60 was put down to recipient T cells and intrathymic progenitors that had survived conditioning.

Receptor libraries were prepared by PCR. This sample was sequenced with an Illumina HiSeq 2500. To normalize quantification of the TCRbeta repertoire, the TCR libraries were built with molecular barcoding that relied on unique molecular identifiers. TCRdb trimmed public reads at Q25 via fastp, called clones via MiXCR and kept in-frame beta chains. Each CDR3 protein appears once, grouped with its most common genes and DNA. For this sample the table gives a few hundred thousand distinct CDR3 sequences, of which about a sixth were detected only once. The ten largest clones represent about 32% of the sample. Comments on this clonotype: What this receptor recognizes is not known. No base qualities exist here, and no much larger clone lies one base off it.

In the paper's terms, the treatment or condition label means: allogeneic hematopoietic cell transplantation with graft depleted of TCRalphabeta T cells and CD19 B cells. Transplant recipients were children who received TCRalphabeta/CD19-depleted allogeneic hematopoietic cell grafts. Counted from cysteine to phenylalanine, this CDR3 has 12 amino acids. Solely the CDR3 DNA is kept, with 36 bases framed from the first base. V ends up 7 bases short and J 6 bases short, with an unmatched junction base count of 5. The germline V gene yields KGHDR for CDR1 and SFDVKD for CDR2. This TCR was recovered from a boy in the first two years of life who had a stem cell transplant for Wiskott-Aldrich syndrome, so the T cells may come from the graft donor. The V and J genes are TRBV24-1 and TRBJ2-7, with 7 bases aligning to TRBD1. The sample was PBMCs, mostly from graft donor cells, taken 360 days after TCRalphabeta/CD19-depleted stem cell transplant. In nucleotide form, the sequence is TGTGCCACCAGCAAAAGGACAGGCGAGCAGTACTTC. Translated, it gives CATSKRTGEQYF.